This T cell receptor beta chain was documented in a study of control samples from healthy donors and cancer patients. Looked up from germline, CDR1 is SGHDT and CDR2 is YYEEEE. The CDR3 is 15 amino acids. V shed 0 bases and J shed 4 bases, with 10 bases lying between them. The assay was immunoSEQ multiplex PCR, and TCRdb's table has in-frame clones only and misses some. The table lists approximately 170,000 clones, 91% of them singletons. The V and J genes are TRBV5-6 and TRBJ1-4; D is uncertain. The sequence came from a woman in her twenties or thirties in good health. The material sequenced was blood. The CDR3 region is CASSLGLGINEKLFF. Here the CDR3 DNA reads TGTGCCAGCAGCTTGGGGTTAGGTATTAATGAAAAACTGTTTTTT.